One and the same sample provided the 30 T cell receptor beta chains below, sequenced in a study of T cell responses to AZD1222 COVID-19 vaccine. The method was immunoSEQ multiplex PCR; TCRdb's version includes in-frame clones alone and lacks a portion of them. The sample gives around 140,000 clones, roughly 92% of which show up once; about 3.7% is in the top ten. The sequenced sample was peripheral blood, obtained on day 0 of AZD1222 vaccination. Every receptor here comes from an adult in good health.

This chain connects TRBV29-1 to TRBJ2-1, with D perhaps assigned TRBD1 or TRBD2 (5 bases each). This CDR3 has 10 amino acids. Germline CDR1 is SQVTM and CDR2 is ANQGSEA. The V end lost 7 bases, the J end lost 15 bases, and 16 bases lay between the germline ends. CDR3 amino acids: CSGDSGTPFF. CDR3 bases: TGCAGCGGCGACAGTGGGACCCCGTTCTTC.

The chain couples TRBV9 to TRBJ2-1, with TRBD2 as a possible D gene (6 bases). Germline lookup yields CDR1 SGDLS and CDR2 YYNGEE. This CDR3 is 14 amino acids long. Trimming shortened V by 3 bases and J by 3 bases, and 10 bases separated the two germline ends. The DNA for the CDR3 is TGTGCCAGCAGCGGGACTACCTTCTACAATGAGCAGTTCTTC. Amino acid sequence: CASSGTTFYNEQFF.

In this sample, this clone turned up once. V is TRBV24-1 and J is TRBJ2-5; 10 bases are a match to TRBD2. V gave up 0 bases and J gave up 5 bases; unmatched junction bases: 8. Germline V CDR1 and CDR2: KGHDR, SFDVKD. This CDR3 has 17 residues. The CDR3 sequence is CATSDLPPGLARETQYF. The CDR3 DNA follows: TGTGCCACCAGTGATTTGCCCCCGGGACTAGCGAGGGAGACCCAGTACTTC.

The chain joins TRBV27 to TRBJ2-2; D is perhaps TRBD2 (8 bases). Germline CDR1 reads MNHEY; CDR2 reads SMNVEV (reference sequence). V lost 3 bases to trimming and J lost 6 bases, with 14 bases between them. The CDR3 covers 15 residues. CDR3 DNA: TGTGCCAGCAGTTTCGGGAGGGGGCGACCCGGGGAGCTGTTTTTT. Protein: CASSFGRGRPGELFF.

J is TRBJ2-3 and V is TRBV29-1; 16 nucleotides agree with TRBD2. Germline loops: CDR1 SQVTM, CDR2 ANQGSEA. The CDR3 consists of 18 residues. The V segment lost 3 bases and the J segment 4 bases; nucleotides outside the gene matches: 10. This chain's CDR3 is CSVEGLAGGSFGADTQYF. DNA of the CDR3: TGCAGCGTTGAGGGACTAGCGGGAGGGTCCTTTGGCGCAGATACGCAGTATTTT.

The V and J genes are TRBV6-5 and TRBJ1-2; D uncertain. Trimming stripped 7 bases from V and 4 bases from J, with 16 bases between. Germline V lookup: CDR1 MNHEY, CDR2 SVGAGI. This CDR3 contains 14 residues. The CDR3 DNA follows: TGTGCCAGCACCCAAGGGCCTTCCTTCTATGGCTACACCTTC. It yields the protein CASTQGPSFYGYTF.

CDR3 DNA sequence: TGTGCCAGCAGCTTAGTCACTAGCGGTTACAATGAGCAGTTCTTC. As protein: CASSLVTSGYNEQFF. The chain has TRBV13 and TRBJ2-1, with TRBD2 matching over 8 bases. The V and J ends lost 1 base and 4 bases, in that order; junction bases with no gene match: 3. Germline V CDR1 and CDR2: PRHDT, FYEKMQ (reference sequence). This CDR3 is 15 amino acids long.

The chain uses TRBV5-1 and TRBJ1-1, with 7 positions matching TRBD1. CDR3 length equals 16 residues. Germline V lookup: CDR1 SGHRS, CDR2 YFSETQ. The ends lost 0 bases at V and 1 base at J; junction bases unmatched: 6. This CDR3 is CASSLALAGGNTEAFF. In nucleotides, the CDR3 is TGCGCCAGCAGCTTGGCCTTAGCAGGGGGGAACACTGAAGCTTTCTTT.

The chain's CDR3 is CASGIFNQPQHF. The CDR3 nucleotides read TGTGCCAGCGGGATCTTTAATCAGCCCCAGCATTTT. This chain links TRBV27 with TRBJ1-5; no reliable D call. The CDR3 loop spans 12 amino acids. Germline lookup yields CDR1 MNHEY and CDR2 SMNVEV (reference sequence). The V and J ends lost 8 bases and 4 bases respectively, with 9 bases between them.

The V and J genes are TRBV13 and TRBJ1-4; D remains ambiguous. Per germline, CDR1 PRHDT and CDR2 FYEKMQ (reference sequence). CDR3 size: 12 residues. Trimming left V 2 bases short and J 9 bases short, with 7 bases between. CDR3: CASSLRAKKLFF. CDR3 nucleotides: TGTGCCAGCAGCTTAAGGGCGAAAAAACTGTTTTTT.

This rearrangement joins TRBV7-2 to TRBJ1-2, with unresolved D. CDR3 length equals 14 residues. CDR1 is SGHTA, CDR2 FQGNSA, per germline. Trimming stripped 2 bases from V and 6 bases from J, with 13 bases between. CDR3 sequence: CASSLPLGRNGYTF. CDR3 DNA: TGTGCCAGCAGCTTACCACTCGGCAGGAATGGCTACACCTTC.

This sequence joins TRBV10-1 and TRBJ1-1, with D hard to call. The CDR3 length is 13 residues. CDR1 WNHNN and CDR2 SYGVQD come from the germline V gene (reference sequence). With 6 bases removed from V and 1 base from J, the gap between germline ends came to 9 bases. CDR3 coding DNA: TGCGCCAGCAGGGTGGGCGAGAACACTGAAGCTTTCTTT. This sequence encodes CASRVGENTEAFF.

The CDR3 loop is CASRPGNTEAFF. The DNA of the CDR3 is TGTGCCAGCAGACCTGGGAACACTGAAGCTTTCTTT. This chain links TRBV12-3 or TRBV12-4 with TRBJ1-1; D is unresolved. The CDR3 has 12 residues. Deletions cut 6 bases from V and 1 base from J, with 6 bases between.

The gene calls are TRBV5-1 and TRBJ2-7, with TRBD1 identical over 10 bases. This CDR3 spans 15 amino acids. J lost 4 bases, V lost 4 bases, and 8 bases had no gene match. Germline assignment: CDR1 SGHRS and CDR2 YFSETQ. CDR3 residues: CASSGLGTGVYEQYF. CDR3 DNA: TGCGCCAGCAGCGGGCTGGGGACAGGGGTTTACGAGCAGTACTTC. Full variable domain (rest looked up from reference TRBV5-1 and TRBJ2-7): KAGVTQTPRYLIKTRGQQVTLSCSPISGHRSVSWYQQTPGQGLQFLFEYFSETQRNKGNFPGRFSGRQFSNSRSEMNVSTLELGDSALYLCASSGLGTGVYEQYFGPGTRLTVT.

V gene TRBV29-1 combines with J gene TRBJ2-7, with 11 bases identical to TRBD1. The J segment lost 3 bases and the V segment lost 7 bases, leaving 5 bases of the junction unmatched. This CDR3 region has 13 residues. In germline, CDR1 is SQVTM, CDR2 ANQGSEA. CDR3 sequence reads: CSAAGTGGYEQYF. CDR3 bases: TGCAGCGCCGCCGGGACAGGGGGCTACGAGCAGTACTTC.

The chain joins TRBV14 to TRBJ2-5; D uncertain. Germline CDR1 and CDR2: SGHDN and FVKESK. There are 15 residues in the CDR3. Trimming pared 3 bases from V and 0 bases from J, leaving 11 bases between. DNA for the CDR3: TGTGCCAGCAGCCAGAGGAGACTGAACCAAGAGACCCAGTACTTC. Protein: CASSQRRLNQETQYF.

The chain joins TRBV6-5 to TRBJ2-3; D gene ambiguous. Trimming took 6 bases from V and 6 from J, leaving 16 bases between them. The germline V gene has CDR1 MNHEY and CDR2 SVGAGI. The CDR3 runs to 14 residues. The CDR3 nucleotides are TGTGCCAGCAGCCCCCGAACTCTAGGCGATACGCAGTATTTT. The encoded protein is CASSPRTLGDTQYF.

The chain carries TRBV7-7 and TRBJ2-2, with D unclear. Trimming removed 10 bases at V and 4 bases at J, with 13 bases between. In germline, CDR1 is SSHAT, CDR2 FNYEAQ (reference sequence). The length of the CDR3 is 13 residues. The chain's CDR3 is CATSGRGTGELFF. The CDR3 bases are TGTGCCACCTCAGGTCGTGGCACCGGGGAGCTGTTTTTT. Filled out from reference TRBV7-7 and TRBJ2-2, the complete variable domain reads GAGVSQSPRYKVTKRGQDVTLRCDPISSHATLYWYQQALGQGPEFLTYFNYEAQPDKSGLPSDRFSAERPEGSISTLTIQRTEQRDSAMYRCATSGRGTGELFFGEGSRLTVL.

This CDR3 is CASSLDRDSPLHF. CDR3 DNA: TGTGCCAGCAGCTTAGACAGGGATTCACCCCTCCACTTT. The chain joins TRBV7-9 to TRBJ1-6; weak D call: TRBD1 (6 bases). This CDR3 is 13 amino acids long. Germline CDR1 SEHNR, CDR2 FQNEAQ (reference sequence). V lost 1 base, J lost 8 bases, and 6 bases lay in between.

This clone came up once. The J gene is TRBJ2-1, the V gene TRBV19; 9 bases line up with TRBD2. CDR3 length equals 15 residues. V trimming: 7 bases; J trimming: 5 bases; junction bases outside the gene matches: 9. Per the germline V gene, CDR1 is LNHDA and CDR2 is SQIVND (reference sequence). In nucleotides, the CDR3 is TGTGCCAGTATGGGGCCGCTAGCGGGGCACAATGAGCAGTTCTTC. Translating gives CASMGPLAGHNEQFF.

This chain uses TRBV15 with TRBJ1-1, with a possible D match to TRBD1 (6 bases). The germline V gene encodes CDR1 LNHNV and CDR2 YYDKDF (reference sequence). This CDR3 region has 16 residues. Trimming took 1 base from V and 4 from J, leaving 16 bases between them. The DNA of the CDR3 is TGTGCCACCAGCAGAGGACTACAGGGATTTCTCACTGAAGCTTTCTTT. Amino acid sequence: CATSRGLQGFLTEAFF. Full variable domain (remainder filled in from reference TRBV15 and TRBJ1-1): DAMVIQNPRYQVTQFGKPVTLSCSQTLNHNVMYWYQQKSSQAPKLLFHYYDKDFNNEADTPDNFQSRRPNTSFCFLDIRSPGLGDTAMYLCATSRGLQGFLTEAFFGQGTRLTVV.

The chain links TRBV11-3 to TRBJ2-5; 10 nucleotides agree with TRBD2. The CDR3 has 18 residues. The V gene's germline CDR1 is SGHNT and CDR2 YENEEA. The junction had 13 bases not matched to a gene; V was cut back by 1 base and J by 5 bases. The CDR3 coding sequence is TGTGCCAGCAGCTTAGGGACCGGCCTAGCGGGGGTGCGGGAGACCCAGTACTTC. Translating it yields CASSLGTGLAGVRETQYF.

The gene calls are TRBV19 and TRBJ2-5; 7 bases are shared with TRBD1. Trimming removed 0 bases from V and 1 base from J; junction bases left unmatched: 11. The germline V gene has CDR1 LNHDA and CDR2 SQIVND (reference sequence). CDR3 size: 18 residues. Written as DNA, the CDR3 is TGTGCCAGTAGTATAGAGATTACAGGGGCCAGCGTCCAAGAGACCCAGTACTTC. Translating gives CASSIEITGASVQETQYF.

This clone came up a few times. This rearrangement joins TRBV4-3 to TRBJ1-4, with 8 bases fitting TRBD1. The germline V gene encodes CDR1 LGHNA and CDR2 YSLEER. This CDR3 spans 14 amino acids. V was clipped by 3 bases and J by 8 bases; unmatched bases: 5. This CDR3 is CASSQDRANEKLFF. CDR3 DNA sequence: TGCGCCAGCAGCCAGGACAGGGCGAACGAAAAACTGTTTTTT.

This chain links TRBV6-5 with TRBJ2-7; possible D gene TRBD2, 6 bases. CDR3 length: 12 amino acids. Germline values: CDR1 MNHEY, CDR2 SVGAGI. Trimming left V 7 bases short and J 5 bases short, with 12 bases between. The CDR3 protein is CASTSGENEQYF. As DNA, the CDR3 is TGTGCCAGCACCTCGGGGGAAAACGAGCAGTACTTC.

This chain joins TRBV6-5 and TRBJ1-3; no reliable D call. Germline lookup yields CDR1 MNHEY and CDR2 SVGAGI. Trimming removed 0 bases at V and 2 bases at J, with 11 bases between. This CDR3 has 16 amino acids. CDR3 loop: CASSYSQASTGNTIYF. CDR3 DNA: TGTGCCAGCAGTTACTCCCAAGCCTCGACTGGAAACACCATATATTTT.

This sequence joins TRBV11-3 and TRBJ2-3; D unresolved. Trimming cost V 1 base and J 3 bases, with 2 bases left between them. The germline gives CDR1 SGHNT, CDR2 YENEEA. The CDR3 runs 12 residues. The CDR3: CASSLVTDTQYF. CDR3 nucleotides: TGTGCCAGCAGCTTAGTGACAGATACGCAGTATTTT.

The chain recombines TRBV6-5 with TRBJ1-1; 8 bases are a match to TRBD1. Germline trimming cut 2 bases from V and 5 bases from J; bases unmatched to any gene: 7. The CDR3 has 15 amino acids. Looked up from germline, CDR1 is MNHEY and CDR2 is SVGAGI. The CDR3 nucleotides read TGTGCCAGCAGTTACGCGACAGGGGCGAGGACTGAAGCTTTCTTT. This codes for CASSYATGARTEAFF.

Here the CDR3 reads CASSDVGSRRTFF. The CDR3 coding sequence is TGTGCCAGCTCCGACGTTGGTTCCCGAAGGACTTTCTTT. V gene TRBV18 combines with J gene TRBJ1-1; D is unresolved. Between the trimmed V and J ends, which lost 6 bases and 12 bases, there was a span of 20 bases. The germline V gene has CDR1 KGHSH and CDR2 LQKENI. CDR3 length: 13 amino acids.

The CDR3 DNA is TGTGCCAGCAGCTTAGAACCCGGGTTGCGTCAGCCCCAGCATTTT. Translated, it gives CASSLEPGLRQPQHF. The chain joins TRBV7-2 to TRBJ1-5; the D is unclear. From germline, CDR1 is SGHTA and CDR2 FQGNSA. The CDR3 runs 15 residues. Trimming stripped 1 base from V and 6 bases from J, with 13 bases between.